These 31 T cell receptor beta chains were all obtained from the same sample, sequenced in a study of identical twins. One entry per CDR3 protein, called by TCRdb with MiXCR from the 5' RACE reads. The sample has about 250,000 distinct CDR3 sequences, around 7.6% seen once. In addition, the sample was reused for a study of yellow fever vaccine responses in identical twins.

The sequenced sample was CD8+ T cells sorted from blood. The receptors were sampled from a woman between 18 and 29 years old in good health.

At least ten counts were recorded for this clonotype. This sequence joins TRBV3-1 and TRBJ1-2; D uncertain. The V and J ends lost 0 bases and 7 bases respectively, with 12 bases between them. The germline V gene has CDR1 LGHDT and CDR2 YNNKEL (reference sequence). This CDR3 comprises 14 residues. The CDR3 DNA reads TGTGCCAGCAGCCAAGATTCACGGCTGGCTGGCTACACCTTC. Translating it yields CASSQDSRLAGYTF.

The CDR3 nucleotides read TGTGCCAGCAGCTTAGCTGGCCAGGGGGCCAAAGAGACCCAGTACTTC. Translated, it gives CASSLAGQGAKETQYF. The chain combines TRBV7-9 with TRBJ2-5; 8 bases map to TRBD1. With V trimmed by 0 bases and J by 3 bases, 6 bases remained unmatched. Germline V gives CDR1 SEHNR, CDR2 FQNEAQ (reference sequence). CDR3 length: 16 amino acids. Using reference TRBV7-9 and TRBJ2-5 for the parts outside the CDR3, the full variable domain is DTGVSQNPRHKITKRGQNVTFRCDPISEHNRLYWYRQTLGQGPEFLTYFQNEAQLEKSRLLSDRFSAERPKGSFSTLEIQRTEQGDSAMYLCASSLAGQGAKETQYFGPGTRLLVL.

This clonotype was detected only a few times. This chain uses TRBV19 with TRBJ2-1; TRBD2 might be the D (6 bases). CDR1 is LNHDA, CDR2 SQIVND, per germline (reference sequence). There are 15 residues in the CDR3. The V end was cut by 1 base, the J end by 7 bases, with 14 bases between. CDR3 protein: CASSIGPGAGNEQFF. CDR3 bases: TGTGCCAGTAGTATAGGTCCGGGAGCGGGTAATGAGCAGTTCTTC.

The rearrangement links TRBV3-1 to TRBJ1-2; D gene uncertain. The germline gives CDR1 LGHDT, CDR2 YNNKEL (reference sequence). This CDR3 is built from 16 residues. V lost 0 bases, J lost 5 bases, and 16 bases lay in between. CDR3 nucleotides: TGTGCCAGCAGCCAAGATCCGAACGGACTGCCATATGGCTACACCTTC. Translating gives CASSQDPNGLPYGYTF.

This clonotype was detected ten times or more. This rearrangement joins TRBV3-1 to TRBJ2-7; TRBD2 is a possible D gene (6 bases). The ends were cut back, 4 bases at V and 0 bases at J, with 10 bases in the middle. This CDR3 contains 14 residues. The germline V gene has CDR1 LGHDT and CDR2 YNNKEL (reference sequence). The CDR3 sequence is CASSPGGYSYEQYV. The CDR3 nucleotides read TGTGCCAGCAGCCCCGGGGGTTACTCCTACGAGCAGTACGTC.

This clonotype was seen many times. The rearrangement links TRBV5-1 to TRBJ1-2; TRBD1 might be the D (6 bases). V shed 2 bases and J shed 6 bases, with 20 bases lying between them. Germline CDR1 is SGHRS and CDR2 is YFSETQ. The CDR3 sequence is 16 residues long. The CDR3 region is CASSLKIGTSPDGYTF. Written as DNA, the CDR3 is TGCGCCAGCAGCTTAAAAATCGGGACATCTCCGGATGGCTACACCTTC.

This clonotype was observed many times. The chain joins TRBV5-6 to TRBJ2-1; 8 bases match TRBD1. The CDR3 sequence is 16 residues long. Germline CDR1 reads SGHDT; CDR2 reads YYEEEE. Trimming cost V 0 bases and J 2 bases; bases outside gene matches: 4. Written as DNA, the CDR3 is TGTGCCAGCAGCTTGGCCGGGACAGGTCCCTACAATGAGCAGTTCTTC. As protein: CASSLAGTGPYNEQFF.

This clonotype has a count of ten or more. This sequence joins TRBV6-1 and TRBJ2-7, with 11 bases aligning to TRBD1. Germline CDR1 and CDR2: MNHNS and SASEGT. The CDR3 is made up of 14 amino acids. With 6 bases clipped from V and 2 bases from J, the junction kept 3 bases outside the gene matches. The CDR3 spells CASSSGQGAYEQYF. CDR3 nucleotides: TGTGCCAGCAGCTCGGGACAGGGGGCCTACGAGCAGTACTTC.

The table lists this clonotype with many counts. This rearrangement joins TRBV7-8 to TRBJ2-1, with TRBD1 as a possible D gene (6 bases). The germline V gene has CDR1 SGHVS and CDR2 FQNEAQ. V dropped 2 bases and J dropped 8 bases, with 10 bases sitting between them. The CDR3 contains 13 residues. The CDR3: CASSLHRVDEQFF. Written as DNA, the CDR3 is TGTGCCAGCAGCTTACACAGGGTCGATGAGCAGTTCTTC.

The chain recombines TRBV7-3 with TRBJ2-3, with 7 bases aligning to TRBD2. Germline values: CDR1 SGHTA, CDR2 FQGTGA. This CDR3 spans 16 amino acids. Losses at the gene ends were 1 base for V and 2 bases for J; bases not matched to a gene: 6. CDR3 sequence reads: CASSLNAGAITDTQYF. The CDR3 DNA reads TGTGCCAGCAGCTTAAATGCGGGAGCGATCACAGATACGCAGTATTTT.

Many counts were recorded for this clonotype. The chain recombines TRBV20-1 with TRBJ2-1, with D perhaps TRBD1 or TRBD2 (5 bases each). The V end lost 6 bases, the J end lost 16 bases, and 22 bases lay between the germline ends. The CDR3 loop spans 12 amino acids. CDR1 DFQATT and CDR2 SNEGSKA come from the germline V gene (reference sequence). CDR3 loop: CSAPGSLGADFF. CDR3 DNA: TGCAGTGCCCCGGGATCGCTAGGGGCAGATTTCTTC.

This clonotype was observed many times. CDR3 DNA: TGCGCCAGCAGCCAAGATCGGGCCCCTGTATCCACTGAAGCTTTCTTT. This translates into CASSQDRAPVSTEAFF. This chain uses TRBV4-1 with TRBJ1-1; D unclear. This CDR3 region has 16 residues. The germline gives CDR1 MGHRA, CDR2 YSYEKL. V lost 0 bases and J lost 4, with 15 bases in between.

Ten or more counts support this clonotype. The chain employs TRBV20-1 and TRBJ2-5, with TRBD2 identical over 15 bases. Germline CDR1 DFQATT, CDR2 SNEGSKA (reference sequence). The V and J ends lost 0 bases and 0 bases, in that order; junction bases with no gene match: 5. The CDR3 runs to 18 residues. The CDR3 sequence is CSARETGTSGGYQETQYF. The CDR3, as DNA: TGCAGTGCTAGAGAAACCGGGACTAGCGGGGGGTACCAAGAGACCCAGTACTTC.

This clonotype occurred a few times. The chain joins TRBV6-4 to TRBJ2-3, with TRBD2 identical over 13 bases. V was pared by 6 bases and J by 4 bases, with 4 bases of the junction left unmatched. CDR1 and CDR2 (germline): MRHNA, SNTAGT. CDR3 length equals 15 residues. CDR3 sequence: CASSRTSGGPDTQYF. The CDR3 nucleotides read TGTGCCAGCAGCCGGACTAGCGGGGGACCAGATACGCAGTATTTT.

The chain uses TRBV5-1 and TRBJ2-3; 13 bases fit TRBD2. With V trimmed by 3 bases and J by 1 base, 11 bases remained unmatched. Per germline, CDR1 SGHRS and CDR2 YFSETQ. This CDR3 has 19 amino acids. The CDR3 DNA reads TGCGCCAGCAGCTGGACCGGGACTAGCGGGACATACCGCACAGATACGCAGTATTTT. Translation: CASSWTGTSGTYRTDTQYF.

The chain combines TRBV5-1 with TRBJ2-1; D may be TRBD2 (9 bases). Looked up from germline, CDR1 is SGHRS and CDR2 is YFSETQ. Trimming took 5 bases from V and 1 from J, leaving 16 bases between them. The CDR3 has 16 residues. CDR3 DNA: TGCGCCAGCAGTAGCGGGGGACAGGTTTCCTACAATGAGCAGTTCTTC. Translated, it gives CASSSGGQVSYNEQFF.

The chain recombines TRBV9 with TRBJ1-1, with D possibly matching TRBD1 (6 bases). CDR1 is SGDLS, CDR2 YYNGEE, per germline. The CDR3 is made up of 17 amino acids. The V end lost 0 bases, the J end lost 0 bases, and 15 bases lay between the germline ends. CDR3 protein: CASSVEGGVHMNTEAFF. CDR3 nucleotides: TGTGCCAGCAGCGTAGAGGGGGGGGTTCACATGAACACTGAAGCTTTCTTT.

This clonotype was recorded many times. The DNA of the CDR3 is TGTGCCAGCAGCGGGACAGGGGTCTCATACGCAGATACGCAGTATTTT. This translates into CASSGTGVSYADTQYF. This chain uses TRBV7-8 with TRBJ2-3; 10 bases fit TRBD1. This CDR3 is built from 16 residues. Germline CDR1 reads SGHVS; CDR2 reads FQNEAQ. V was pared by 5 bases and J by 4 bases, with 9 bases of the junction left unmatched.

This clonotype has at least ten counts. Compared with germline, one end of the junction differs, possibly owing to a read error. The chain joins TRBV7-9 to TRBJ1-2, with a possible D match to TRBD1 (5 bases). Germline V gene data show CDR1 as SEHNR and CDR2 as FQNEAQ (reference sequence). This CDR3 comprises 15 residues. The CDR3 DNA is TGTGCCAGCAGCCCCCAGGTCGGGGGTAACGATGGCTACACCTTC. Its protein is CASSPQVGGNDGYTF.

This clonotype has more than one count but fewer than ten. The chain links TRBV9 to TRBJ2-2; possibly TRBD1 or TRBD2 for D (5 bases each). From germline, CDR1 is SGDLS and CDR2 YYNGEE. Between the trimmed V and J ends, which lost 0 bases and 1 base, there was a span of 7 bases. The CDR3 sequence is 15 residues long. CDR3 sequence reads: CASSVEGRNTGELFF. CDR3 bases: TGTGCCAGCAGCGTAGAGGGACGGAACACCGGGGAGCTGTTTTTT.

V usage is TRBV6-5 and J usage is TRBJ2-1, with D possibly matching TRBD1 (5 bases). There are 15 residues in the CDR3. Trimming removed 0 bases from V and 8 bases from J, with 14 bases in between. CDR1 and CDR2 from the germline V gene are MNHEY and SVGAGI. CDR3 DNA sequence: TGTGCCAGCAGTTACTCCCGCAGGCAGGGCGATGAGCAGTTCTTC. Residues: CASSYSRRQGDEQFF.

V usage is TRBV7-6 and J usage is TRBJ2-1; D is unresolved. The length of the CDR3 is 15 residues. Looked up from germline, CDR1 is SGHVS and CDR2 is FNYEAQ. Deletions cut 1 base from V and 8 bases from J, with 15 bases between. CDR3 amino acids: CASSLEASDFDEQFF. CDR3 nucleotide sequence: TGTGCCAGCAGCTTAGAGGCGTCGGATTTTGATGAGCAGTTCTTC.

This clonotype was picked up many times. The gene calls are TRBV20-1 and TRBJ2-1; D uncertain. This CDR3 has 14 amino acids. Germline CDR1 reads DFQATT; CDR2 reads SNEGSKA (reference sequence). V was clipped by 4 bases and J by 0 bases, with 10 bases between them. The CDR3 protein is CSAIGSSSYNEQFF. CDR3 nucleotide sequence: TGCAGTGCTATAGGGTCAAGCTCCTACAATGAGCAGTTCTTC.

In this sample, this clonotype turned up a few times. The chain joins TRBV2 to TRBJ2-7, with D maybe TRBD1 (6 bases). Trimming left V 10 bases short and J 2 bases short, with 15 bases between. The CDR3 sequence is 13 residues long. Germline V lookup: CDR1 SNHLY, CDR2 FYNNEI. The CDR3 sequence is CATTGTKTYEQYF. Here the CDR3 DNA reads TGTGCCACTACCGGGACAAAGACCTACGAGCAGTACTTC.

This clonotype was picked up a small number of times. V and J are TRBV27 and TRBJ2-5, with 7 bases that match TRBD2. The length of the CDR3 is 14 residues. Germline V gene data show CDR1 as MNHEY and CDR2 as SMNVEV (reference sequence). The trim removed 6 bases at V and 2 bases at J, leaving 6 bases unmatched. CDR3 loop: CASSRDYPQETQYF. The CDR3 region has the DNA TGTGCCAGCAGCCGGGACTACCCACAAGAGACCCAGTACTTC.

The chain is built from TRBV14 and TRBJ2-7; 7 bases match TRBD1. Trimming cost V 4 bases and J 1 base; bases outside gene matches: 13. The CDR3 covers 17 residues. Germline assignment: CDR1 SGHDN and CDR2 FVKESK. Here the CDR3 reads CASSLKNRDRTSYEQYF. The CDR3 nucleotides read TGTGCCAGCAGCCTCAAGAACCGGGACAGAACTTCCTACGAGCAGTACTTC.

This clonotype was picked up many times. The rearrangement joins TRBV15 to TRBJ2-3; D is uncertain. V lost 0 bases and J 2 bases, leaving 15 bases between the germline ends. This CDR3 has 17 residues. Per the germline V gene, CDR1 is LNHNV and CDR2 is YYDKDF (reference sequence). The CDR3 sequence: CATSRDSNGFFTDTQYF. The CDR3 bases are TGTGCCACCAGCAGAGATAGTAACGGGTTCTTCACAGATACGCAGTATTTT.

This clonotype was picked up a small number of times. CDR3 residues: CASSVSGSWETQYF. The CDR3 nucleotides read TGTGCCAGCAGCGTTAGCGGGAGTTGGGAGACCCAGTACTTC. The V gene is TRBV27, the J gene TRBJ2-5, with 9 positions matching TRBD2. This CDR3 has 14 amino acids. CDR1 and CDR2 from the germline V gene are MNHEY and SMNVEV (reference sequence). V was clipped by 6 bases and J by 5 bases; unmatched bases: 7.

This rearrangement joins TRBV5-1 to TRBJ2-6; tentatively, D is TRBD1 or TRBD2 (6 bases each). Germline CDR1 and CDR2: SGHRS and YFSETQ. CDR3 length: 16 amino acids. Deletions cut 4 bases from V and 2 bases from J, with 13 bases between. CDR3 amino acids: CASSGPGAAGANVLTF. CDR3 bases: TGCGCCAGCAGCGGTCCGGGGGCGGCTGGGGCCAACGTCCTGACTTTC. Together with reference TRBV5-1 and TRBJ2-6, the CDR3 gives the full variable domain: KAGVTQTPRYLIKTRGQQVTLSCSPISGHRSVSWYQQTPGQGLQFLFEYFSETQRNKGNFPGRFSGRQFSNSRSEMNVSTLELGDSALYLCASSGPGAAGANVLTFGAGSRLTVL.

Only a few counts were recorded for this clonotype. The J gene is TRBJ2-2, the V gene TRBV13, with D unclear. Germline V gene lookup returns CDR1 PRHDT and CDR2 FYEKMQ (reference sequence). The length of the CDR3 is 13 residues. V was cut by 2 bases and J by 6 bases, with 7 bases left in between. The CDR3, as DNA: TGTGCCAGCAGCTTAACTCTAGCCGGGGAGCTGTTTTTT. This gives the protein CASSLTLAGELFF.

This clonotype was found a few times. The chain uses TRBV27 and TRBJ2-1; 8 positions match TRBD2. Germline V gene lookup returns CDR1 MNHEY and CDR2 SMNVEV (reference sequence). Losses at the gene ends were 8 bases for V and 7 bases for J; bases not matched to a gene: 7. This CDR3 contains 13 residues. In DNA form, the CDR3 reads TGTGCCAGCGGTAGCGGGATAGGAAATGAGCAGTTCTTC. This translates into CASGSGIGNEQFF.